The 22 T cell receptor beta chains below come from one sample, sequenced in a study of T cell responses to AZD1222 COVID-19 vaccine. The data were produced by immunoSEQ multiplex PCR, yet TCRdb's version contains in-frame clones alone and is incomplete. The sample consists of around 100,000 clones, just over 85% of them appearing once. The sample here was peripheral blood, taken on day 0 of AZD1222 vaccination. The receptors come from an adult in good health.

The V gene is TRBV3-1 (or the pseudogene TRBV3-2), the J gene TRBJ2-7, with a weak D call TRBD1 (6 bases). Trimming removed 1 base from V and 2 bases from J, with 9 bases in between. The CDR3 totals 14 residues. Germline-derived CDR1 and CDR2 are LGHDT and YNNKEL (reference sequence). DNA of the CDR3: TGTGCCAGCAGCCAAGGGTGGACAGCCTACGAGCAGTACTTC. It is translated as CASSQGWTAYEQYF.

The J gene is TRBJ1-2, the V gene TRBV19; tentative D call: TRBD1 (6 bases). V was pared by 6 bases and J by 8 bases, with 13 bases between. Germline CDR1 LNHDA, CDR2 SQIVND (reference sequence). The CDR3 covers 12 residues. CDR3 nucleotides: TGTGCCAGTAGCCCGGGGGGCAGCGGCTACACCTTC. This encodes CASSPGGSGYTF.

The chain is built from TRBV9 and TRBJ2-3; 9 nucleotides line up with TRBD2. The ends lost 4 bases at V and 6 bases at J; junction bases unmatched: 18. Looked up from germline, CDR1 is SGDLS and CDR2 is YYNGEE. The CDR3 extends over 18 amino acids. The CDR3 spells CASSSGGVAGGAYDTQYF. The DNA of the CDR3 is TGTGCCAGCAGCTCAGGAGGGGTGGCGGGAGGGGCCTACGATACGCAGTATTTT.

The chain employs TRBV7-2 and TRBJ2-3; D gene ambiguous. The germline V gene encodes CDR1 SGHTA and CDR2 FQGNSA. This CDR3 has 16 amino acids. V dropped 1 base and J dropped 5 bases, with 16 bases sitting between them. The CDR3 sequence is CASSLDRARGGDTQYF. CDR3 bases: TGTGCCAGCAGCTTAGATCGCGCTAGAGGTGGAGATACGCAGTATTTT. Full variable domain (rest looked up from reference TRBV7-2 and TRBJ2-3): GAGVSQSPSNKVTEKGKDVELRCDPISGHTALYWYRQSLGQGLEFLIYFQGNSAPDKSGLPSDRFSAERTGGSVSTLTIQRTQQEDSAVYLCASSLDRARGGDTQYFGPGTRLTVL.

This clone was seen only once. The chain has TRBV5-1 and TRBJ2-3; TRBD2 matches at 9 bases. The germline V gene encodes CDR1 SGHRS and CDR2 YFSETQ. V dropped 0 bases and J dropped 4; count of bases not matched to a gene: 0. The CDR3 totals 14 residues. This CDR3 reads CASSLGTSADTQYF. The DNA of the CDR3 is TGCGCCAGCAGCTTGGGGACTAGCGCAGATACGCAGTATTTT.

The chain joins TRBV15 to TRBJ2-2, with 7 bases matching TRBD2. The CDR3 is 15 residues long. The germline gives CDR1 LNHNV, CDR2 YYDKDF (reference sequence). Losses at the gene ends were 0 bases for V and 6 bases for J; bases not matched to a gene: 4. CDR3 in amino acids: CATSRDRGSSGELFF. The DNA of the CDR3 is TGTGCCACCAGCAGAGATCGCGGGAGTTCCGGGGAGCTGTTTTTT.

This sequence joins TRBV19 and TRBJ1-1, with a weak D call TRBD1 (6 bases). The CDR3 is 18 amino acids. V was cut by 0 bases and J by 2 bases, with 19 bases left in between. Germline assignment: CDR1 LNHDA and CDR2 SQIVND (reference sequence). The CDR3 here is CASSIDGWRQDHNTEAFF. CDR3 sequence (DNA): TGTGCCAGTAGTATAGACGGTTGGAGACAGGACCATAACACTGAAGCTTTCTTT.

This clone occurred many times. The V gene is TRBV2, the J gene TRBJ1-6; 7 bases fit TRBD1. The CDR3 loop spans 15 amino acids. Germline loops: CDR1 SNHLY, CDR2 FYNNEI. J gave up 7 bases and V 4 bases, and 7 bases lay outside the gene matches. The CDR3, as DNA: TGTGCCAGCAGTGTGGCGGGACAGCTCAATTCACCCCTCCACTTT. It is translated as CASSVAGQLNSPLHF. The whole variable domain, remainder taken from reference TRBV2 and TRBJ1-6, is EPEVTQTPSHQVTQMGQEVILRCVPISNHLYFYWYRQILGQKVEFLVSFYNNEISEKSEIFDDQFSVERPDGSNFTLKIRSTKLEDSAMYFCASSVAGQLNSPLHFGNGTRLTVT.

CDR3 residues: CASSQDYSRQGRRAFF. The CDR3 DNA reads TGCGCCAGCAGCCAAGATTACTCCCGACAGGGACGGAGAGCTTTCTTT. This chain uses TRBV4-3 with TRBJ1-1; 7 nucleotides align to TRBD1. Germline loops: CDR1 LGHNA, CDR2 YSLEER. With V trimmed by 0 bases and J by 10 bases, 14 bases remained unmatched. The CDR3 runs to 16 residues.

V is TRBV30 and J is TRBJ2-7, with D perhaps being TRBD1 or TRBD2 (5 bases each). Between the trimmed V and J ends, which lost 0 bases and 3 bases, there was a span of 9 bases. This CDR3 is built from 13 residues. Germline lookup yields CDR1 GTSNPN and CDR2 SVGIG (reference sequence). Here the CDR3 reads CAWSVRGGYEQYF. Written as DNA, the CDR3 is TGTGCCTGGAGTGTCCGTGGGGGCTACGAGCAGTACTTC.

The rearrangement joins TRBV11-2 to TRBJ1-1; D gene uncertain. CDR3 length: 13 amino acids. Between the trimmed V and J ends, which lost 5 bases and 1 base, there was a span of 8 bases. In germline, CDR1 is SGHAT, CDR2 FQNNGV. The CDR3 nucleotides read TGTGCCAGCAGCCAGAATGCGAACACTGAAGCTTTCTTT. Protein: CASSQNANTEAFF.

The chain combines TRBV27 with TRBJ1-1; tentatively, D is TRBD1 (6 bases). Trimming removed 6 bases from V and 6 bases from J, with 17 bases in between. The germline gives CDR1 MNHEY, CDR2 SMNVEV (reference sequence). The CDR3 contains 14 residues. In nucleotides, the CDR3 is TGTGCCAGCAGGAAACAGGGTTGGGAAGCTGAAGCTTTCTTT. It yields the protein CASRKQGWEAEAFF.

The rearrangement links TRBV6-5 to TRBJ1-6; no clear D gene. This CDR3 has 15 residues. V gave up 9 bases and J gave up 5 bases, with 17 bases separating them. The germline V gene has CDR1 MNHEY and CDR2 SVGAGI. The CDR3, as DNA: TGTGCCAGGAAAGGGAGCCGACATCATAATTCACCCCTCCACTTT. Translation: CARKGSRHHNSPLHF.

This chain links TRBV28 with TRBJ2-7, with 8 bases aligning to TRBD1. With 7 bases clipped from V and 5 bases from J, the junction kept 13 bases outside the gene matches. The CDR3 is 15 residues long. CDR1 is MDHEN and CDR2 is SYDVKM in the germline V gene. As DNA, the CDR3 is TGTGCCAGCATCAATCCCGGACAGGGTTTTAACGAGCAGTACTTC. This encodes CASINPGQGFNEQYF.

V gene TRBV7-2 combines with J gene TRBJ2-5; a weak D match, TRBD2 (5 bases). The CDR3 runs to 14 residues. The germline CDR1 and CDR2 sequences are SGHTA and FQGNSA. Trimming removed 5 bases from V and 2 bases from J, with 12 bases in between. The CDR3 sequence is CASSPGGFQETQYF. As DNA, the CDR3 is TGTGCCAGCAGCCCGGGCGGGTTTCAAGAGACCCAGTACTTC.

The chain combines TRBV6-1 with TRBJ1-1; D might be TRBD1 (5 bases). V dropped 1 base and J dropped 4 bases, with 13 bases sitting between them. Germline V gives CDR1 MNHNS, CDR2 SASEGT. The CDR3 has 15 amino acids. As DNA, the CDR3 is TGTGCCAGCAGTGAAGAGGGCAGGAGGGGCACTGAAGCTTTCTTT. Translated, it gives CASSEEGRRGTEAFF.

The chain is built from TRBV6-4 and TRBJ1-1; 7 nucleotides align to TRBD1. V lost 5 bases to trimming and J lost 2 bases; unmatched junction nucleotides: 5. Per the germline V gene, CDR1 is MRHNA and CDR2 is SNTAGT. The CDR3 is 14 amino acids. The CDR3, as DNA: TGTGCCAGCAGTTATGGGACAGATAACACTGAAGCTTTCTTT. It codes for CASSYGTDNTEAFF.

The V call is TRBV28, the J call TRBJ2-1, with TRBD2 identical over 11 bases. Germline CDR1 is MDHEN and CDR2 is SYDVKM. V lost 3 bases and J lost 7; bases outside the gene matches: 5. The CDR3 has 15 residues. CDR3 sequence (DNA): TGTGCCAGCAGTTTTAGCGGGAGGGTGAGGAATGAGCAGTTCTTC. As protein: CASSFSGRVRNEQFF.

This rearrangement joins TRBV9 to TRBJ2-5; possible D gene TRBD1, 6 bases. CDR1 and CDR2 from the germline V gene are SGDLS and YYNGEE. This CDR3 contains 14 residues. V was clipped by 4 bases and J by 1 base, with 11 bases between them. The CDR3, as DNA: TGTGCCAGCAGCCCAAGGGGGACCCAAGAGACCCAGTACTTC. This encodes CASSPRGTQETQYF.

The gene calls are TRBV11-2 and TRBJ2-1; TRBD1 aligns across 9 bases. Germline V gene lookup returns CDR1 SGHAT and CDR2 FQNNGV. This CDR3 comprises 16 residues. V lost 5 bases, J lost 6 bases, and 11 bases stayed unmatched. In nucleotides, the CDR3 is TGTGCCAGCAGCGTCGCGGAGGGACAGGGAGTCAATGAGCAGTTCTTC. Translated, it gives CASSVAEGQGVNEQFF.

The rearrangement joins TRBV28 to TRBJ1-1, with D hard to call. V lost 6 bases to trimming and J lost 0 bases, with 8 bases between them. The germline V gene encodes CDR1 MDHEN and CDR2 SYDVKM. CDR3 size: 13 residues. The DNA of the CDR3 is TGTGCCAGCAGAACACATATGAACACTGAAGCTTTCTTT. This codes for CASRTHMNTEAFF.

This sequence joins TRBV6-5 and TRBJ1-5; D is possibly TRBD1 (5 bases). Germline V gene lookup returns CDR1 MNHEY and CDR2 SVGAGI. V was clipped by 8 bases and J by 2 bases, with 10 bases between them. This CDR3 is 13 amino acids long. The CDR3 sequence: CASSAGGNQPQHF. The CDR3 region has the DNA TGTGCCAGCTCTGCGGGGGGCAATCAGCCCCAGCATTTT.